Listed here is a single T cell receptor beta chain. The sample originates from a study of patients and donors after allogeneic stem cell transplantation. In TCRdb, the RT-PCR reads were re-called with MiXCR into one record per CDR3 protein. The table has approximately 160,000 distinct CDR3 sequences, about 30% seen once; the top ten hold less than 3.5%. The CDR3 is 14 residues long. Trimming shortened V by 7 bases and J by 7 bases, and 17 bases separated the two germline ends. Per germline, CDR1 MNHEY and CDR2 SVGAGI. Sequencing was done on a sample of blood, either unsorted or a sorted T cell fraction (not recorded which). The rearrangement uses TRBV6-5 and TRBJ2-1; tentatively, D is TRBD1 or TRBD2 (5 bases each). The receptor was derived from a human donor who was either an allogeneic HSCT recipient or a stem cell or donor lymphocyte infusion donor (not recorded which). It is not recorded whose cells these are; they may come from a transplant donor. The CDR3 spells CASIPGRPGNEQFF. The CDR3 DNA sequence: TGTGCCAGCATCCCGGGACGCCCCGGGAATGAGCAGTTCTTC.